This passage covers 8 T cell receptor beta chains from one sample sequenced in a study of T-cell reconstitution after alpha-beta-depleted transplantation in children. Unique molecular identifiers were built into the TCRbeta library. Via MiXCR, TCRdb re-called the PCR reads, giving one row per CDR3 protein. The repertoire includes some 260,000 distinct CDR3 sequences, more than 20% of them detected once, and about 5% sits in the top ten. The material sequenced was PBMCs, mostly from graft donor cells, taken 360 days after TCRalphabeta/CD19-depleted stem cell transplant. The origin of the receptors is a female patient aged 2-15 years who had a stem cell transplant for congenital amegakaryocytic thrombocytopenia, so the T cells may come from the graft donor.

This clonotype came up once. This chain links TRBV6-2 or TRBV6-3 with TRBJ2-3, with D hard to call. This CDR3 region has 13 residues. The V end lost 4 bases, the J end lost 2 bases, and 7 bases lay between the germline ends. Germline CDR1 and CDR2: MNHEY and SVGEGT. For the CDR3, the DNA is TGTGCCAGCAGTTGGCTATACACAGATACGCAGTATTTT. This translates into CASSWLYTDTQYF.

This clonotype came up once. The CDR3 does not close with the conserved phenylalanine or tryptophan, likely indicating a read error. This rearrangement joins TRBV20-1 to TRBJ2-7, with D perhaps assigned TRBD1 or TRBD2 (6 bases each). The CDR3 contains 14 residues. Germline assignment: CDR1 DFQATT and CDR2 SNEGSKA (reference sequence). V dropped 1 base and J dropped 1 base, with 11 bases sitting between them. The CDR3 nucleotides read TGCAGTGCTAGAGGGGGGGACATGTCCTACGAGCAGTACTAC. This encodes CSARGGDMSYEQYY.

This clonotype was detected a few times. This chain joins TRBV6-2 or TRBV6-3 and TRBJ2-4, with D maybe TRBD2 (6 bases). Trimming took off 4 bases at V and 5 bases at J, with 12 bases between the two ends. Germline V lookup: CDR1 MNHEY, CDR2 SVGEGT. The CDR3 consists of 14 residues. CDR3 loop: CASSLGWGENIQYF. The CDR3 DNA reads TGTGCCAGCAGTTTGGGTTGGGGGGAAAACATTCAGTACTTC.

The gene calls are TRBV12-3 or TRBV12-4 and TRBJ1-6; the D is unclear. Between the trimmed V and J ends, which lost 4 bases and 5 bases, there was a span of 9 bases. The CDR3 has 14 residues. The CDR3 DNA follows: TGTGCCAGCAGTTGGGAGTTCCATAATTCACCCCTCCACTTT. It encodes CASSWEFHNSPLHF.

This chain links TRBV12-3 or TRBV12-4 with TRBJ1-5; D unresolved. V lost 5 bases, J lost 6 bases, and 20 bases lay in between. This CDR3 contains 16 residues. The CDR3 DNA sequence: TGTGCCAGCAGTCCGGCGACTTTTATCGAAGGTCAGCCCCAGCATTTT. It yields the protein CASSPATFIEGQPQHF.

This chain joins TRBV4-1 and TRBJ2-5; the D gene could be TRBD1 or TRBD2 (5 bases each). Germline lookup yields CDR1 MGHRA and CDR2 YSYEKL. The V end was cut by 2 bases, the J end by 5 bases, with 21 bases between. The CDR3 is 17 residues long. The CDR3 spells CASSQYLIFEGYETQYF. CDR3 coding DNA: TGCGCCAGCAGCCAATATTTGATATTTGAGGGGTACGAGACCCAGTACTTC.

This clonotype turned up a few times. The chain is built from TRBV7-9 and TRBJ2-4, with 9 bases that match TRBD2. This CDR3 region has 17 residues. V trimming: 5 bases; J trimming: 0 bases; junction bases outside the gene matches: 8. The V gene's germline CDR1 is SEHNR and CDR2 FQNEAQ (reference sequence). The CDR3 DNA reads TGTGCCAGCAGCCCCCCCCCTAGCGGGGTAGCCAAAAACATTCAGTACTTC. It codes for CASSPPPSGVAKNIQYF.

V gene TRBV20-1 combines with J gene TRBJ1-1; D remains unclear. The CDR3 consists of 14 residues. V was clipped by 3 bases and J by 1 base, with 12 bases between them. Germline CDR1 DFQATT, CDR2 SNEGSKA (reference sequence). The CDR3 bases are TGCAGTGCTAGTTCGGGCCAGAAGAACACTGAAGCTTTCTTT. It encodes CSASSGQKNTEAFF.